This T cell receptor beta chain was sequenced during a study of T cell repertoires in cytomegalovirus infection. Across the study: Based on public TCR beta signatures, there were indications of CMV infection and of a matching HLA type.

Germline CDR1 reads LNHNV; CDR2 reads YYDKDF (reference sequence). The ends were cut back, 3 bases at V and 10 bases at J, with 28 bases in the middle. The CDR3 contains 18 residues. TCRdb used MiXCR to reprocess the reads, holding one entry per CDR3 protein. The repertoire holds a few hundred thousand distinct CDR3 sequences, with about 15% as singletons. The chain carries TRBV15 and TRBJ2-1; D may match TRBD1 or TRBD2 (5 bases each). Sequencing used CD8+ T cells from PBMCs. The TCR originated in a human donor in good health (CMV status not recorded). Some clones in this sample may be carry-over from other donors' samples. Written as DNA, the CDR3 is TGTGCCACCAGCAGCCCGAGTGGTAGGGGCGGCGGGCTTAGGGAGCAGTTCTTC. Residues: CATSSPSGRGGGLREQFF.